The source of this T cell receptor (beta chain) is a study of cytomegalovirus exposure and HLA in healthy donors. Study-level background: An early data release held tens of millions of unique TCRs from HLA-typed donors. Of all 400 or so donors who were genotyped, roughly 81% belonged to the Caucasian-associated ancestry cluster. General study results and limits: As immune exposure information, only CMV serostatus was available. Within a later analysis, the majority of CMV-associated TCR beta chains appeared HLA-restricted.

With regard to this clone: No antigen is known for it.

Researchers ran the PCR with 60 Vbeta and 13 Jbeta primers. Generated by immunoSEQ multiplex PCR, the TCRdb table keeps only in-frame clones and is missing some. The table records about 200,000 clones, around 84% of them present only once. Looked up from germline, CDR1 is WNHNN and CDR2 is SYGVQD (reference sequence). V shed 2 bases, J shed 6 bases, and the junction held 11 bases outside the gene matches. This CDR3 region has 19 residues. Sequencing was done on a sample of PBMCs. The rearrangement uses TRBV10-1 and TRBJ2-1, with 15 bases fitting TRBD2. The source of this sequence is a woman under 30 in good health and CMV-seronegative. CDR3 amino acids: CASSEGGLAGGPHGNEQFF. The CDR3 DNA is TGCGCCAGCAGTGAGGGGGGACTAGCGGGGGGACCCCACGGCAATGAGCAGTTCTTC.